Sequencing of this T cell receptor beta chain was carried out in a study of post-analysis software for immune sequencing data (dated by TCRdb to about 2015). Background on the whole study: Recorded disease courses included relapsing-remitting, secondary progressive and progressive-relapsing multiple sclerosis, with some patients lacking subtype annotation. The multiple sclerosis patient repertoires were compared with more than 9 previously published healthy control repertoires from donors aged about 6 to 25 years. A subset of samples was prepared in parallel using single-end sample barcoding, then pooled and co-amplified after Illumina adapter ligation.

Overall study outcomes, separate from this receptor: The control group was slightly older than the multiple sclerosis patient group. Patients showed significantly higher frequencies than controls for roughly five TRBV segments, among them TRBV5-6, TRBV5-1 and TRBV20-1. When samples were clustered directly using the F measure, samples prepared in the same batch co-clustered strongly, which prompted a batch-effect correction. Multiple sclerosis patients had significantly lower normalized Chao1 diversity than controls, a result that suggests substantial peripheral T-cell clonal expansion.

CDR3 length: 14 amino acids, cysteine to phenylalanine. The retained sequence is limited to the CDR3, 42 bases, with the frame set at the first base. The trim is 4 bases for V and 7 bases for J, with a gap of 17 bases between the germline ends. Reading the germline V gene gives CDR1 LGHNA and CDR2 YSLEER. To demonstrate the VDJtools post-analysis software, the study profiled TCR beta repertoires from the peripheral blood of 13 young patients with multiple sclerosis. The multiple sclerosis patients were children and adolescents between roughly 6 and 16 years of age. The method was PCR. Instrument used: Illumina HiSeq 2500. To reduce PCR and sequencing biases, unique molecular identifiers were incorporated into the TCR beta cDNA libraries. Roughly 500,000 cDNA molecules were obtained per 1 to 10 million input T cells, so each molecule approximated one T cell. Patient libraries were prepared and sequenced with the same protocol used for the earlier healthy control dataset. Within a given batch, samples were prepared together, multiplexed and sequenced on the same HiSeq lane. As for how the authors treated the data: Raw barcoded reads were processed with MIGEC, discarding single-read molecular identifier groups before consensus assembly and CDR3 extraction. Clonotype tables were post-analysed with VDJtools, normalizing diversity by down-sampling all datasets to the smallest sample size. Repertoire overlap clustering matched CDR3 amino acid but not nucleotide sequences to correct batch-related cross-sample contamination. The public reads were quality trimmed at Q25 with fastp and then assembled into clones with MiXCR by TCRdb, keeping productive beta chains. Identical CDR3 protein sequences are pooled into one entry, listed with their most common genes and DNA. TCRdb assigned the V and J calls; the authors' analysis was not used. This sample lists hundreds of thousands of distinct CDR3 sequences; around 64% were detected once. Clones ranked in the top ten supply about 11% of the sample.

With respect to this clonotype: Its target antigen remains unknown. Base-call qualities are not available, and no considerably larger clone is one nucleotide away.

The TCR sequence derives from a girl aged 2-10 years with multiple sclerosis. The V and J genes are TRBV4-3 and TRBJ2-7; the D gene remains uncertain. The specimen sequenced was blood. The CDR3 has the sequence CASSPTLLVEEQYF. The DNA sequence follows: TGCGCCAGCAGCCCAACCCTCTTAGTGGAAGAGCAGTACTTC.